This T cell receptor beta chain came from a study of OX40 agonist ivuxolimab in advanced cancers. Study as a whole: Among those enrolled, mean age was roughly 55 years (range roughly 23 to 85) and 70% to 85% were male. Partial response was recorded in three patients: one hepatocellular carcinoma and two cutaneous melanoma cases.

The table came from immunoSEQ multiplex PCR; TCRdb's copy has only in-frame clones and leaves some out. The sample includes over 95,000 clones, around nine tenths seen only once; the top ten take around 0.3%. Worth noting for this clone: Its specificity is unknown.

Trimming cost V 4 bases and J 4 bases; bases outside gene matches: 3. This CDR3 has 14 residues. Germline CDR1 reads SGHKS; CDR2 reads YYEKEE (reference sequence). Study results and caveats: Low normalized T-cell clonal expansion also characterized some of the nonresponders.

The chain links TRBV5-5 to TRBJ1-5, with 9 bases identical to TRBD1. The clonotype originates from an adult with an advanced solid tumor such as melanoma, head and neck, liver or kidney cancer. The specimen comprised CD4+ or CD8+ T cells sorted from blood, sampled in a trial of the OX40 agonist ivuxolimab. DNA for the CDR3: TGTGCCAGCAGCCTACAGGGGGCAAATCAGCCCCAGCATTTT. It specifies CASSLQGANQPQHF.